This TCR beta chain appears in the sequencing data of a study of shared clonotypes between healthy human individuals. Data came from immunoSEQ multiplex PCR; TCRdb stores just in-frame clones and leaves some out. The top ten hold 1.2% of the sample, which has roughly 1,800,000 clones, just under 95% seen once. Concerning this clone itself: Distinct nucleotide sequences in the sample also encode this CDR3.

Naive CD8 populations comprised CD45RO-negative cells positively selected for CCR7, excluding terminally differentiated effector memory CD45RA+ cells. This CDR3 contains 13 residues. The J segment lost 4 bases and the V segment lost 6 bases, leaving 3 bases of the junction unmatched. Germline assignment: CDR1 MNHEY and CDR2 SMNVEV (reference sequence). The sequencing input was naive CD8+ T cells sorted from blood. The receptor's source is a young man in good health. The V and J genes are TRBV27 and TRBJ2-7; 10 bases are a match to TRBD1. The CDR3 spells CASSWDRGYEQYF. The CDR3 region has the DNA TGTGCCAGCAGCTGGGACAGGGGATACGAGCAGTACTTC.